This T cell receptor (beta chain) is from a study of blood T cell repertoires in COVID-19. Study in general: PBMCs, B-cell-depleted T cells, or T cells were the source of the cDNA or gDNA that made up the material.

This CDR3 contains 13 residues. The V and J ends lost 6 bases and 1 base respectively, with 9 bases between them. CDR1 SNHLY and CDR2 FYNNEI come from the germline V gene. In the original processing: It was from reference gene primer amplification that nucleated cell counts were estimated. The protocol was immunoSEQ multiplex PCR, while the TCRdb copy is restricted to in-frame clones and leaves out a portion. The V and J calls and the clone size are those of that table, but D and trimming were determined from the DNA. Of about 300,000 clones listed, about nine tenths are singletons. The sample was PBMCs or T cells enriched from blood (not recorded which). The receptor comes from a man aged 25 to 40 who had recovered from COVID-19. This chain joins TRBV2 and TRBJ1-1, with D possibly TRBD1 on 5 matching bases. This CDR3 is CASSETANTEAFF. The CDR3 nucleotides are TGTGCCAGCAGCGAGACAGCGAACACTGAAGCTTTCTTT.